This TCR beta chain emerged from a study of naive and memory T cell subsets (dated by TCRdb to about 2017). Turning to the overall study: According to the figure summarizing the samples, there were approximately 10 blood donors, 7 tuberculin skin test biopsies and 3 saline control biopsies. PCR2 was typically run as a SYBR Green qPCR and stopped at a set threshold, although low-input samples could use end-point PCR of about 6 cycles instead. On the study overall, not on this receptor specifically: The RNA-based method was acknowledged as potentially sensitive to TCR transcript changes with T cell activation and differentiation.

The germline V gene sets CDR1 to MDHEN and CDR2 to SYDVKM. CDR3 length: 17 amino acids, cysteine to phenylalanine. Of the read, only the CDR3 DNA is kept; its 51 bases are in frame from base 1. Ends trimmed: V by 7 bases, J by 3 bases; bases unmatched to a gene: 11. With respect to this clonotype: No antigen is known for it. No qualities accompany the bases; no much larger clone lies one base away.

Using 3' ligation of a UMI-containing oligonucleotide to TCR cDNA, the study laid out a robust and sensitive protocol to amplify, sequence and analyze TCRs. For whole blood analysis, 2.5 ml of peripheral blood was collected from healthy adult volunteers into Tempus tubes, and RNA was extracted following the manufacturer's instructions. Total RNA was treated with RQ1 DNase, without cell sorting, prior to reverse transcription, with an input of roughly 1 to 1000 ng being targeted. Libraries were prepared from skin biopsies and whole blood to test how robust the pipeline was in samples where T cells are a minority population. Libraries were prepared through 5' RACE. The ligated cDNA was amplified in four rounds of PCR with nested alpha and beta constant region primers together with the SP2 primer. For the blood and skin samples, reverse transcription of TCR RNA was done with SuperScript IV along with alpha and beta constant region primers. An oligonucleotide carrying the Illumina SP2 primer and a UMI was ligated to the 3' end of the cDNA by means of T4 RNA ligase 1. To prevent hairpin formation, the 12-nucleotide UMI was made up of two random hexamers with an eight-base spacer between them. From the second PCR onward, TCR alpha and beta chain libraries were processed separately and dual indexed for multiplexing. After pooling, the indexed libraries were analyzed by capillary electrophoresis and sequenced on either an Illumina MiSeq or NextSeq. To boost base diversity and improve cluster recognition, PhiX DNA at about 5-7.5% was spiked into the libraries. For the original study's pipeline: Demultiplexor pulled UMIs out of read 2, joined the UMIs with the TCR sequence from read 1, and separated reads according to sample indices. Decombinator identified V and J genes and V-J junctions and gave each TCR a five-part identifier that included V and J deletions. Collapsinator relied on UMIs to correct both sequencing errors and PCR amplification heterogeneity, producing a UMI-based abundance for each TCR. CDR3Translator converted identifiers to nucleotide sequence, translated to amino acids, and extracted CDR3 regions using terminal motifs. Error-corrected counts of alpha and beta TCRs from blood and skin were compared after being normalized to the amount of input RNA. In TCRdb, the public reads were trimmed at Q25 with fastp and aligned with MiXCR, with productive beta chains retained. Every distinct CDR3 protein forms one entry, paired with its most common genes and DNA. TCRdb's processing, not the authors', yielded these V and J calls. This sample comprises 55,000 to 65,000 distinct CDR3 sequences, 6.5% to 9% of them detected only once. Jointly, the top ten make up around 21% of the sample.

The chain is assembled from TRBV28 and TRBJ2-7; 14 bases in the junction line up with TRBD2. This TCR was sampled from a female donor in good health. The CDR3 reads CASTTAPGLAGDYEQYF. The DNA sequence follows: TGTGCCAGCACCACCGCTCCGGGACTAGCGGGAGACTACGAGCAGTACTTC.